What follows are 13 T cell receptor beta chains derived from one specimen sequenced in a study of OX40 agonist ivuxolimab in advanced cancers. The library came from the immunoSEQ multiplex PCR assay. Not all clones reach the TCRdb copy of this immuneACCESS table, which keeps in-frame sequences only. Checked studies attribute under half of the gap to unresolved V genes and leave the rest unexplained. For this sample the table gives 35,000 or so clones, of which about 80% were detected only once. The ten most abundant clones make up over 20% of the sample. The input for sequencing was CD4+ or CD8+ T cells sorted from blood, taken in a trial of the OX40 agonist ivuxolimab. The source is an adult with an advanced solid tumor such as melanoma, head and neck, liver or kidney cancer.

CDR3 amino acids: CASSGGLAKTQYF. Written as DNA, the CDR3 is TGTGCCAGCAGCGGCGGACTAGCCAAGACCCAGTACTTC. This rearrangement joins TRBV9 to TRBJ2-5; TRBD2 matches at 8 bases. CDR1 is SGDLS and CDR2 is YYNGEE in the germline V gene. This CDR3 contains 13 residues. V dropped 3 bases and J dropped 6; count of bases not matched to a gene: 4. The full variable domain, in which reference TRBV9 and TRBJ2-5 provide the parts outside the CDR3, is DSGVTQTPKHLITATGQRVTLRCSPRSGDLSVYWYQQSLDQGLQFLIQYYNGEERAKGNILERFSAQQFPDLHSELNLSSLELGDSALYFCASSGGLAKTQYFGPGTRLLVL.

The chain is built from TRBV18 and TRBJ1-2; D is perhaps TRBD1 (6 bases). The germline V and J ends were trimmed by 5 bases and 8 bases, with 18 bases remaining between them. The V gene's germline CDR1 is KGHSH and CDR2 LQKENI. This CDR3 contains 14 residues. The CDR3: CASSIGQTLTGYTF. The CDR3, as DNA: TGTGCCAGCTCAATCGGACAGACCCTTACCGGCTACACCTTC.

This clone was detected a few times. The rearrangement joins TRBV6-1 to TRBJ1-1, with D possibly TRBD1 on 6 matching bases. Trimming removed 2 bases from V and 5 bases from J, with 15 bases in between. From germline, CDR1 is MNHNS and CDR2 SASEGT. There are 15 residues in the CDR3. The CDR3 DNA follows: TGTGCCAGCAGTGAACAGGGGCATGGAGTTACTGAAGCTTTCTTT. It codes for CASSEQGHGVTEAFF.

The V call is TRBV6-5, the J call TRBJ2-3, with a weak D call TRBD2 (6 bases). Trimming removed 2 bases at V and 1 base at J, with 13 bases between. Germline V gene data show CDR1 as MNHEY and CDR2 as SVGAGI. This CDR3 is 16 amino acids long. CDR3 sequence: CASSYRLGVRTDTQYF. For the CDR3, the DNA is TGTGCCAGCAGTTACAGACTAGGGGTTCGCACAGATACGCAGTATTTT.

This chain joins TRBV29-1 and TRBJ1-2; maybe TRBD1 (5 bases). The germline CDR1 and CDR2 sequences are SQVTM and ANQGSEA. The germline V and J ends were trimmed by 6 bases and 5 bases, with 19 bases remaining between them. The CDR3 has 14 residues. The CDR3 DNA follows: TGCAGCGTCGAACGGGACGGCCTGGGGTATGGCTACACCTTC. Protein: CSVERDGLGYGYTF.

This clone was detected once. The V and J genes are TRBV4-1 and TRBJ1-2, with a possible D match to TRBD1 (5 bases). Trimming cost V 0 bases and J 1 base, with 15 bases left between them. This CDR3 spans 17 amino acids. CDR1 is MGHRA and CDR2 is YSYEKL in the germline V gene. The CDR3 DNA is TGCGCCAGCAGCCAAGATAGGCAGGGCCATTATAACTATGGCTACACCTTC. Translation gives CASSQDRQGHYNYGYTF.

CDR3 DNA: TGTGCCAGCAGCTTTTGGCAGCGGGTCACAGATACGCAGTATTTT. Its protein is CASSFWQRVTDTQYF. J is TRBJ2-3 and V is TRBV7-2; tentatively, D is TRBD2 (6 bases). Germline CDR1 SGHTA, CDR2 FQGNSA. V was cut by 3 bases and J by 2 bases, with 12 bases left in between. The CDR3 has 15 amino acids.

This chain connects TRBV6-1 to TRBJ1-5, with D tentatively TRBD1 (5 bases). V was shortened by 4 bases and J by 5 bases, with 15 bases between the two germline ends. The CDR3 consists of 15 residues. Looked up from germline, CDR1 is MNHNS and CDR2 is SASEGT. The CDR3 bases are TGTGCCAGCAGTGGGTTAGGGACGATATATCAGCCCCAGCATTTT. Translating it yields CASSGLGTIYQPQHF.

The chain employs TRBV6-1 and TRBJ1-1, with 10 positions matching TRBD1. The CDR3 consists of 15 residues. Germline lookup yields CDR1 MNHNS and CDR2 SASEGT. The J segment lost 5 bases and the V segment lost 5 bases, leaving 8 bases of the junction unmatched. CDR3 loop: CASSKPGQGRTEAFF. The CDR3 DNA reads TGTGCCAGCAGTAAACCGGGACAGGGGAGGACTGAAGCTTTCTTT.

This rearrangement joins TRBV7-2 to TRBJ1-1, with 7 bases aligning to TRBD1. The V segment lost 4 bases and the J segment 1 base; nucleotides outside the gene matches: 12. Germline V gives CDR1 SGHTA, CDR2 FQGNSA. This CDR3 has 17 residues. The CDR3 DNA is TGTGCCAGCAGCTCCAGGGGGGACATAACTAAGAACACTGAAGCTTTCTTT. Amino acids: CASSSRGDITKNTEAFF.

V usage is TRBV5-1 and J usage is TRBJ2-1, with D maybe TRBD1 (6 bases). Trimming stripped 5 bases from V and 9 bases from J, with 12 bases between. Germline V gives CDR1 SGHRS, CDR2 YFSETQ. The CDR3 loop spans 12 amino acids. The CDR3: CASSPRGGEQFF. The DNA of the CDR3 is TGCGCCAGCAGTCCTCGAGGGGGTGAGCAGTTCTTC.

This clone qualifies as medium-sized. This chain connects TRBV5-6 to TRBJ1-1; 8 bases agree with TRBD1. This CDR3 comprises 15 residues. The ends lost 4 bases at V and 1 base at J; junction bases unmatched: 6. CDR1 and CDR2 (germline): SGHDT, YYEEEE. CDR3 DNA sequence: TGTGCCAGCAGCATCAGGGGGCTAGCGAACACTGAAGCTTTCTTT. Translating it yields CASSIRGLANTEAFF.

The J gene is TRBJ1-1, the V gene TRBV2; D not resolved. The CDR3 runs to 14 residues. Germline CDR1 reads SNHLY; CDR2 reads FYNNEI. Trimming took 10 bases from V and 5 from J, leaving 20 bases between them. CDR3 loop: CATALRPGGTEAFF. CDR3 nucleotide sequence: TGTGCCACCGCCCTCCGTCCAGGAGGGACTGAAGCTTTCTTT.